This TCR beta chain was captured by sequencing in a study of blood T cell repertoires in COVID-19. Across the study: Researchers got acute and convalescent COVID-19 samples from the United States, Italy and Spain. PBMCs, B-cell-depleted T cells, or T cells provided the cDNA or gDNA that made up the material.

The method was immunoSEQ multiplex PCR; TCRdb's version includes in-frame clones alone and lacks a portion of them. The table has around 31,000 clones, roughly 89% seen once. CDR3 length equals 15 residues. The germline V and J ends were trimmed by 3 bases and 0 bases, with 9 bases remaining between them. CDR1 is LNHDA, CDR2 SQIVND, per germline (reference sequence). This TCR came from an elderly man with acute or convalescent COVID-19. J is TRBJ1-3 and V is TRBV19; unclear D gene. The sequenced material came from peripheral blood. The CDR3 sequence: CASSIVEDSGNTIYF. CDR3 bases: TGTGCCAGTAGTATCGTGGAGGACTCTGGAAACACCATATATTTT.